The rows below give T cell receptor beta chains drawn from one sample of a study of cytomegalovirus exposure and HLA in healthy donors. Here immunoSEQ multiplex PCR was the method, and the copy in TCRdb shows in-frame clones only, minus some. Of roughly 300,000 clones listed, about nine tenths were seen once; the top ten hold more than 0.8%. The sample taken for sequencing was PBMCs. The receptors shown here come from a woman in her late teens or twenties in good health and CMV-seronegative. Each CDR3 is given with its conserved first and last residue. D genes are given only for firm matches. Size tells how often a clone was seen (once, few, many) or the class of an expanded clone, and some rows leave it out.

v_gene	d_gene	j_gene	abundance	CDR3aa	CDR3nt
TRBV4-3	TRBD1	TRBJ1-1	once	CASSQEWVGTGDTEAFF	TGCGCCAGCAGCCAAGAGTGGGTCGGGACAGGGGACACTGAAGCTTTCTTT
TRBV18	-	TRBJ2-7	once	CASSLGQGYEQYF	TGTGCCAGCTCACTAGGGCAGGGATACGAGCAGTACTTC
TRBV9	-	TRBJ1-1	-	CASSARTDQNTEAFF	TGTGCCAGCAGCGCCCGGACAGATCAGAACACTGAAGCTTTCTTT
TRBV7-6	TRBD2	TRBJ2-2	few	CASSGTSAELFF	TGTGCCAGCAGCGGGACTAGCGCGGAGCTGTTTTTT
TRBV5-1	TRBD2	TRBJ2-1	-	CASSLAGTSVNEQFF	TGCGCCAGCAGCTTGGCCGGGACTAGCGTTAATGAGCAGTTCTTC
TRBV28	-	TRBJ1-5	-	CASRPGGGGNQPQHF	TGTGCCAGCAGACCCGGGGGTGGGGGCAATCAGCCCCAGCATTTT
TRBV29-1	-	TRBJ2-7	-	CSVERWPGSYEQYF	TGCAGCGTTGAAAGGTGGCCCGGGAGCTACGAGCAGTACTTC
TRBV5-6	-	TRBJ1-1	few	CASSLDDSTEAFF	TGTGCCAGCAGCTTAGATGATAGCACTGAAGCTTTCTTT
TRBV29-1	TRBD2	TRBJ2-3	-	CSAQGATSGSTDTQYF	TGCAGCGCCCAAGGGGCTACTAGCGGGAGCACAGATACGCAGTATTTT
TRBV4-1	-	TRBJ2-2	once	CASTPRGGDNTGELFF	TGCGCCAGCACCCCAAGGGGAGGAGATAACACCGGGGAGCTGTTTTTT
TRBV7-9	-	TRBJ1-1	-	CATRKANTEAFF	TGTGCCACACGCAAAGCGAACACTGAAGCTTTCTTT
TRBV10-3	TRBD2	TRBJ2-1	-	CAISDPAGRDNEQFF	TGTGCCATCAGTGACCCAGCGGGGAGAGACAATGAGCAGTTCTTC
TRBV4-3	TRBD1	TRBJ2-7	-	CASSQAGTGIHEQYF	TGCGCCAGCAGCCAAGCCGGGACAGGTATCCACGAGCAGTACTTC
TRBV2	TRBD2	TRBJ2-5	-	CATQGLAGAGTQYF	TGTGCCACCCAGGGACTAGCGGGAGCTGGGACCCAGTACTTC
TRBV9	-	TRBJ1-2	-	CASTPGDLNYGYTF	TGTGCCAGCACTCCAGGTGACCTCAACTATGGCTACACCTTC
TRBV19	-	TRBJ1-2	few	CASSITGRANYGYTF	TGTGCCAGTAGTATAACCGGGCGGGCTAACTATGGCTACACCTTC